The sequence of this T cell receptor beta chain was determined in a study of vaccination effects on CD4 cells after COVID-19. Data came from immunoSEQ multiplex PCR; TCRdb stores just in-frame clones and leaves some out. The profile covers around 40,000 clones, with around 67% appearing a single time and roughly 30% taken by the ten largest. Within the ViraFEST assay, antigen-specific CD4+ T cells underwent expansion with viral peptide pools prior to sequencing. With 10 to 11 days of culture completed, CD4+ T cells were isolated. It was between March and December 2020 that the person had a SARS-CoV-2 infection confirmed by PCR. Germline CDR1 reads MDHEN; CDR2 reads SYDVKM. Trimming left V 6 bases short and J 1 base short, with 18 bases between. The CDR3 has 16 amino acids. Findings of the study overall: Spike-reactive clones in convalescents after vaccination were chiefly newly vaccine-induced.

Turning to this clone: Its antigen remains unknown.

Source: CD4+ T cells from PBMCs cultured with a peptide pool, taken before COVID-19 vaccination. The TCR was taken from a human donor who had a prior SARS-CoV-2 infection. The chain uses TRBV28 and TRBJ1-1; D gene uncertain. The CDR3 coding sequence is TGTGCCAGCAGGCCAAGCGACGGACGGGAGAACACTGAAGCTTTCTTT. It codes for CASRPSDGRENTEAFF.